This T cell receptor (beta chain) appears in the sequencing data of a study of cytomegalovirus exposure and HLA in healthy donors. The CDR3 totals 12 residues. V gave up 6 bases and J gave up 11 bases, with 15 bases separating them. Germline assignment: CDR1 MNHNY and CDR2 SVGAGI (reference sequence). The study's findings and limits: Some highly shared sequence variants likely arose as a pipeline artifact.

On this clone: What it recognizes is unknown.

Primers included in the PCR were 60 Vbeta and 13 Jbeta primers. TCRdb's copy holds only in-frame clones and misses some; the assay was immunoSEQ multiplex PCR. The sample has around 250,000 clones, 80% to 85% seen once. The sample consisted of PBMCs. The receptor was derived from a woman aged 55-69 years in good health and CMV-seropositive. The gene calls are TRBV6-6 and TRBJ2-3, with unresolved D. This CDR3 is CASRERYSMQYF. The CDR3 nucleotides are TGTGCCAGCAGGGAGAGGTATTCCATGCAGTATTTT.